These T cell receptor beta chains were read from a single sample in a study of chemoradiotherapy in HPV16-positive cancers. TCRdb's table, derived via immunoSEQ multiplex PCR, lists solely in-frame clones and lacks some. The repertoire holds approximately 58,000 clones, with 90% as singletons. The sequences come from blood, collected from a patient who underwent chemoradiotherapy. The receptors derive from a human donor with HPV-associated anogenital cancer. CDR3s include the opening cysteine and the closing phenylalanine or tryptophan. The D gene is left open where the match is weak. The size entry is marked missing in some rows and otherwise reads once, few, many or a size class.

CDR3 protein	CDR3 DNA	J gene	clone size	D gene	V gene
CASSRTSGGSYNEQFF	TGCGCCAGCAGCAGGACTAGCGGGGGGTCCTACAATGAGCAGTTCTTC	TRBJ2-1	.	TRBD2	TRBV5-1
CASSPEEGYITGAVRHEKLFF	TGTGCCAGCAGCCCGGAAGAGGGATACATCACAGGGGCGGTAAGGCATGAAAAACTGTTTTTT	TRBJ1-4	.	TRBD1	TRBV2
CASSLEVRETQYF	TGTGCCAGCAGCTTGGAAGTAAGGGAGACCCAGTACTTC	TRBJ2-5	.	.	TRBV5-4
CASSALTVRNEKLFF	TGTGCCAGCAGTGCCCTGACAGTGCGGAATGAAAAACTGTTTTTT	TRBJ1-4	.	.	TRBV2
CASSGSGGPSSSQFF	TGTGCCAGCAGCGGCAGCGGGGGGCCCTCGTCATCGCAGTTCTTC	TRBJ2-1	.	TRBD2	TRBV7-2
CASNTGRGNNYGYTF	TGTGCCAGTAATACCGGGAGGGGGAATAACTATGGCTACACCTTC	TRBJ1-2	few	.	TRBV19
CASSLYAGSSTDTQYF	TGTGCCAGCAGCTTATATGCCGGATCTAGCACAGATACGCAGTATTTT	TRBJ2-3	.	.	TRBV7-9
CASTRIGQGRETQYF	TGTGCCAGCACAAGAATAGGACAGGGAAGGGAGACCCAGTACTTC	TRBJ2-5	.	TRBD1	TRBV6-5
CASSGNPKAF	TGTGCCAGCAGTGGAAACCCCAAAGCTTTC	TRBJ2-6	.	.	TRBV6-4
CASSHTGREASLHF	TGTGCCAGCAGTCATACAGGGCGTGAGGCTTCCCTCCACTTT	TRBJ1-6	.	.	TRBV27
CASSAAKLVRGNTIYF	TGTGCCAGCAGTGCCGCGAAACTCGTGCGGGGAAACACCATATATTTT	TRBJ1-3	once	.	TRBV2
CASSRDREPPQHF	TGTGCCAGCAGCCGGGACAGGGAACCGCCCCAGCATTTT	TRBJ1-5	.	TRBD1	TRBV5-8
CASSSGYRDYEQYF	TGTGCCAGCAGCTCAGGTTACAGGGACTACGAGCAGTACTTC	TRBJ2-7	.	.	TRBV7-6
CAIQGAANQPQHF	TGTGCCATTCAGGGGGCGGCAAATCAGCCCCAGCATTTT	TRBJ1-5	.	TRBD1	TRBV6-1
CASSQQEPGLDTEAFF	TGCGCCAGCAGTCAGCAAGAGCCGGGGCTGGACACTGAAGCTTTCTTT	TRBJ1-1	.	.	TRBV23-1
CSVGSRGDQPQHF	TGCAGCGTTGGAAGCAGGGGCGATCAGCCCCAGCATTTT	TRBJ1-5	.	.	TRBV29-1
CASSSGLQRDTQETQYF	TGTGCCAGCAGCTCAGGACTCCAAAGGGACACCCAAGAGACCCAGTACTTC	TRBJ2-5	.	.	TRBV7-9
CASSPRGGDTEAFF	TGTGCCAGCTCACCGAGGGGTGGGGACACTGAAGCTTTCTTT	TRBJ1-1	.	.	TRBV18
CASSLHGPLEQYF	TGTGCCAGCAGCTTACACGGACCCCTGGAGCAGTACTTC	TRBJ2-7	.	.	TRBV7-2
CASSLPAGLRDTEAFF	TGCGCCAGCAGCCTCCCTGCCGGTCTAAGGGACACTGAAGCTTTCTTT	TRBJ1-1	.	.	TRBV4-1
CASRTTGGINYGYTF	TGTGCCAGCAGGACTACAGGGGGCATTAACTATGGCTACACCTTC	TRBJ1-2	.	TRBD1	TRBV28
CASSSGGKEYGYTF	TGTGCCAGCAGCTCAGGGGGCAAGGAGTATGGCTACACCTTC	TRBJ1-2	.	TRBD1	TRBV5-4
CASSRPETETQYF	TGCGCCAGCAGCCGACCGGAGACGGAGACCCAGTACTTC	TRBJ2-5	.	.	TRBV5-1
CSVRDSPQVPDTQYF	TGCAGCGTGAGGGACAGCCCTCAAGTTCCAGATACGCAGTATTTT	TRBJ2-3	.	TRBD1	TRBV29-1
CSATGAEAFF	TGCAGTGCTACTGGCGCTGAAGCTTTCTTT	TRBJ1-1	.	.	TRBV20-1
CASTSRDRVGGRDYNEQFF	TGTGCCAGCACCAGCCGGGACAGGGTAGGGGGTAGGGACTACAATGAGCAGTTCTTC	TRBJ2-1	.	TRBD1	TRBV27
CASSLGLAGAQETQYF	TGTGCCAGCAGCTTAGGGCTAGCGGGGGCGCAAGAGACCCAGTACTTC	TRBJ2-5	.	TRBD2	TRBV11-3
CASRTGFNSPLHF	TGTGCCAGCCGGACAGGATTTAATTCACCCCTCCACTTT	TRBJ1-6	.	TRBD1	TRBV7-9